The TCR beta chain described here comes from a study of response to subunit inactivated influenza vaccine (dated 2018 in TCRdb). Study-wide context: Deep quantitative profiling of the T cell receptor repertoire was used in the study to follow responses to a trivalent subunit inactivated influenza vaccine. What the research found in general, with its limitations: The authors suggested that each seasonal influenza vaccination may recruit only a limited number of new T cells.

In its sample, this clonotype was seen a few times. The clone's antigen remains unknown. Nothing much larger sits one base from this clone, and base qualities are not available. Inclusive of the bounding cysteine and phenylalanine, the CDR3 is 16 residues long. Just CDR3 DNA is preserved here, 48 bases in frame from base 1. V is pruned by 2 bases and J by 4 bases, leaving 7 bases of the junction without a gene match. CDR1 and CDR2, looked up from the germline V gene, are MGHRA and YSYEKL. Libraries were constructed by RT-PCR. The listed sequencing device is Illumina HiSeq 2500. The raw public data were reprocessed by TCRdb itself: fastp quality trimming at Q25, MiXCR clonotype calling, in-frame beta chains only. All rows with the same CDR3 protein become a single entry with the most common DNA and genes. The table for this sample lists approximately 520,000 distinct CDR3 sequences; 25% of them were counted only once. The ten largest clonotypes hold under 2.5% of the sample.

The sequenced sample was CD4+ T cells sorted from PBMCs, obtained roughly 5 days after vaccination. This TCR came from a middle-aged man who received an inactivated influenza vaccine. Donor details come from another sample of the same person, matched by shared clones. The chain was built from TRBV4-1 and TRBJ2-5; 10 bases in the junction line up with TRBD1. The DNA reads as follows: TGCGCCAGCAGCCAAATGAGACAGGGGGCTTCAGAGACCCAGTACTTC. It translates as CASSQMRQGASETQYF.